This T cell receptor (beta chain) was retrieved from a study of post-analysis software for immune sequencing data (dated by TCRdb to 2013 to 2016). Regarding the research as a whole: The recorded disease courses included relapsing-remitting, secondary progressive and progressive-relapsing multiple sclerosis, and some patients had no subtype annotation. The patient repertoires were compared against approximately eleven previously published healthy control repertoires obtained from donors aged roughly 6 to 28 years. A subset of samples was prepared in parallel using single-end sample barcoding, then pooled and co-amplified after Illumina adapter ligation. Summary of the overall study and its limitations: The control group was slightly older than the multiple sclerosis patient group. Compared with controls, multiple sclerosis patients had significantly lower normalized Chao1 diversity, a finding suggesting substantial peripheral T-cell clonal expansion. Patients showed significantly higher frequencies than controls for a handful of TRBV segments, among them TRBV5-6, TRBV5-1 and TRBV20-1. When samples were clustered directly using the F measure, samples prepared in the same batch co-clustered strongly, which prompted a batch-effect correction.

This clonotype was seen a few times. Its antigen remains unidentified. Qualities for individual bases were not recorded, and no much larger clone is one base off. Libraries came from PCR. The reads were generated on an Illumina HiSeq 2500. Unique molecular identifiers were incorporated into TCR beta cDNA libraries to reduce PCR and sequencing biases. Every 1 to 10 million input T cells yielded approximately 500,000 cDNA molecules, meaning each molecule approximated one T cell. The patient libraries were prepared and sequenced with the same protocol used for the earlier healthy control dataset. Samples belonging to the same batch were prepared together, multiplexed and sequenced on a shared HiSeq lane. Per the original workflow: MIGEC was used to process the raw barcoded reads, and molecular identifier groups with only a single read were discarded before consensus assembly and CDR3 extraction. Clonotype tables were post-analysed with VDJtools, normalizing diversity by down-sampling all datasets to the smallest sample size. In repertoire overlap clustering, CDR3 amino acid sequences, but not nucleotide sequences, were matched to correct batch-related cross-sample contamination. The public reads were reanalyzed by TCRdb: fastp trimming at Q25, MiXCR alignment, in-frame beta chains only. Rows with a matching CDR3 protein are joined into one entry that keeps the most common DNA and genes. These V and J calls derive from TCRdb rather than the authors' analysis. The sample table holds almost 700,000 distinct CDR3 sequences, of which approximately 59% were seen once. 10% to 12% of the sample goes to the ten largest clones.

TCR beta repertoires were profiled from peripheral blood of roughly 13 young patients with multiple sclerosis to demonstrate the VDJtools post-analysis software. The multiple sclerosis patients were children and adolescents ranging in age from 6 to 15 years. The CDR3 goes from the cysteine to the phenylalanine over 13 residues. Of the read, only the CDR3 DNA is kept; its 39 bases are in frame from base 1. Taken from the germline V gene, the CDR1 and CDR2 loops are KGHDR and SFDVKD. The sequence links TRBV24-1 to TRBJ2-5, with no confident D gene call. The J call may be faulty, since TRBJ2-1 better matches the DNA end. The sequencing sample was made of blood. The sequence was collected from a girl aged 2-10 years with multiple sclerosis. In nucleotide form, the sequence is TGTGCCACCAGTGATTTGGGCCAAGAGACCCAGTTCTTC. Translated, this is CATSDLGQETQFF.